This T cell receptor (beta chain) was captured by sequencing in a study of beta chain features in type 1 diabetes. Study conclusions and caveats: In patients and controls equally, PCR might favor templates that are shorter. In every one of the four CD4+ subsets, TCRB CDR3s were moderately but significantly shorter in Type 1 diabetes patients.

V lost 6 bases and J 3 bases, leaving 11 bases between the germline ends. There are 14 residues in the CDR3. Germline-derived CDR1 and CDR2 are MNHNS and SASEGT. The authors reverse transcribed all of the isolated RNA, so sequencing captured expressed TCRB transcripts. The study sequenced naive, central memory and regulatory T cell samples to an average of roughly 3.4 million reads. Only in-frame clones appear in the TCRdb table, and some are missing; sequencing was by immunoSEQ multiplex PCR. The sample contains approximately 140,000 clones, 9% of which appear only once. This clone turned up a few times. No antigen is known for it. Via the markers CD45RO/CCR7/CD25/CD127/CD95/CD27, stem cell-like memory, regulatory, central memory and naive CD4+ cells were sorted.

The receptor's source is a man aged 25 to 45 with type 1 diabetes. The V call is TRBV6-1, the J call TRBJ1-4; no definite D call. What was sequenced was central memory CD4+ T cells from blood. DNA for the CDR3: TGTGCCAGCAGCCTAGACGGGTCTAATGAAAAACTGTTTTTT. Amino acid sequence: CASSLDGSNEKLFF.